The 2 T cell receptor beta chains below come from one sample, sequenced in a study of T-cell reconstitution after alpha-beta-depleted transplantation in children. Preparation of the TCRbeta library involved a method that used unique molecular identifiers. TCRdb re-called the PCR reads through MiXCR, storing one row per CDR3 protein. The table has approximately 510,000 distinct CDR3 sequences, around 20% seen once; the top ten hold 3% to 3.5%. The specimen comprised PBMCs from the stem cell graft donor, sampled from the stem cell graft. Source of these receptors: a human donor who donated a stem cell graft to a child with acute lymphoblastic leukemia.

The V gene is TRBV10-2, the J gene TRBJ2-1; TRBD1 agrees at 11 bases. Germline CDR1 WSHSY, CDR2 SAAADI. This CDR3 has 15 residues. V gave up 6 bases and J gave up 8 bases; unmatched junction bases: 9. The chain's CDR3 is CASRLLGQGVDEQFF. CDR3 nucleotides: TGCGCCAGCAGACTTTTGGGACAGGGGGTGGATGAGCAGTTCTTC.

The chain joins TRBV20-1 to TRBJ2-4, with TRBD2 identical over 8 bases. This CDR3 region has 15 residues. From germline, CDR1 is DFQATT and CDR2 SNEGSKA (reference sequence). V was clipped by 1 base and J by 1 base; unmatched bases: 3. The CDR3, as DNA: TGCAGTGCTAGAGCGGGAGGGGTTGCCAAAAACATTCAGTACTTC. It specifies CSARAGGVAKNIQYF.